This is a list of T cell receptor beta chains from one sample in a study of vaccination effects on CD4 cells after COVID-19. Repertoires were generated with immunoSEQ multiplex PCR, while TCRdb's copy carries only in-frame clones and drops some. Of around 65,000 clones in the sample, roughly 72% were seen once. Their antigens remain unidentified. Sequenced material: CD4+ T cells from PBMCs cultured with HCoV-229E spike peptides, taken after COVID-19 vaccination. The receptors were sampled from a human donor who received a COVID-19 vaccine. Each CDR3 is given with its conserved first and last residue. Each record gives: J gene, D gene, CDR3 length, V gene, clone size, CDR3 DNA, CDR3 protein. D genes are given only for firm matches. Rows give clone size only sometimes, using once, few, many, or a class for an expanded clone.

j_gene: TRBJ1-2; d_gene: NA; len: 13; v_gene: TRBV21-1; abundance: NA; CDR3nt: TGTGCCAGCAGCAAAGCCCCGGGCTGGGGCTACACCTTC; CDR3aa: CASSKAPGWGYTF
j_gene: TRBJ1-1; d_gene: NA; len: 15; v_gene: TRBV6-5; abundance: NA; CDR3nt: TGTGCCAGCAGTTACAGGCAGGGGATTAACACTGAAGCTTTCTTT; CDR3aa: CASSYRQGINTEAFF
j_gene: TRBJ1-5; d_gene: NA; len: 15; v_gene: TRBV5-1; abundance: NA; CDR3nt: TGCGCCAGCAGCTTGGACGGGGGAAGCAATCAGCCCCAGCATTTT; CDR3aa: CASSLDGGSNQPQHF
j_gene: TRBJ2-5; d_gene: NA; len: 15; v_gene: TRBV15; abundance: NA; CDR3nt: TGTGCCACCAGCAGAGATCAAGGCAGTCAAGAGACCCAGTACTTC; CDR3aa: CATSRDQGSQETQYF
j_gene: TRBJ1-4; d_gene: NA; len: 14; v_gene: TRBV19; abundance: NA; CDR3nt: TGTGCCAGCACAAAGGGGACATTAGGAGAAAAACTGTTTTTT; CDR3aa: CASTKGTLGEKLFF
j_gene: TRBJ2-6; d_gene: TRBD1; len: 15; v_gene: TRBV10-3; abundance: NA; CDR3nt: TGTGCCATCAGTGCAGGGGGCTCTGGGGCCAACGTCCTGACTTTC; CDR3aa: CAISAGGSGANVLTF
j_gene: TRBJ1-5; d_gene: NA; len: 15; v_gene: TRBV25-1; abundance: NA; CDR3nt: TGTGCCAGCAGTGACCCCGGGGGTGGCAATCAGCCCCAGCATTTT; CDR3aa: CASSDPGGGNQPQHF
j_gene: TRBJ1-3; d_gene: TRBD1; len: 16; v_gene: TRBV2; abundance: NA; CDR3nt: TGTGCCAGCAGAGCGGGGACAGGGAGATCTGGAAACACCATATATTTT; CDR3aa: CASRAGTGRSGNTIYF
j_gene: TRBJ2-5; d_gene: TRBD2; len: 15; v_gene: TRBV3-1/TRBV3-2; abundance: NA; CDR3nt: TGTGCCAGCAGCCAAGAGCGGACTAGCATCGAGACCCAGTACTTC; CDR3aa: CASSQERTSIETQYF
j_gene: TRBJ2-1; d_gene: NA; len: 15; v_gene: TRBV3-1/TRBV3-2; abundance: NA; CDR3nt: TGTGCCAGCAGTCTGATACGGACGACGCAAAATGAGCAGTTCTTC; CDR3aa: CASSLIRTTQNEQFF
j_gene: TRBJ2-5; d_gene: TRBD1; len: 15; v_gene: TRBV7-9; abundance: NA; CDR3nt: TGTGCCAGCAGTCCTGGGCAGGGGGAAAGGAAGACCCAGTACTTC; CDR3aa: CASSPGQGERKTQYF
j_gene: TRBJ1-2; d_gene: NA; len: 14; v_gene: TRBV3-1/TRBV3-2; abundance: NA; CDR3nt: TGTGCCAGCAGCCAAGAGACAGGAAGCTATGGCTACACCTTC; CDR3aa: CASSQETGSYGYTF
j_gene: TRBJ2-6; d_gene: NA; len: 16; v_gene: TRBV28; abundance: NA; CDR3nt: TGTGCCAGCAGACTTGCGGGTTCCTCTGGGGCCAACGTCCTGACTTTC; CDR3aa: CASRLAGSSGANVLTF
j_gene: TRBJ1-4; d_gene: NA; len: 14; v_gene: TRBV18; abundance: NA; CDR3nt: TGTGCCAGCTCACCCAACCTGGGGGCTCAAAAACTGTTTTTT; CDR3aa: CASSPNLGAQKLFF
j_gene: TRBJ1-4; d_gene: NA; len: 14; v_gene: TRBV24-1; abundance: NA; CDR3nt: TGTGCCACCAGTGATTTGCGGTCGCAGGCCGGACTGTTTTTT; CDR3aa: CATSDLRSQAGLFF
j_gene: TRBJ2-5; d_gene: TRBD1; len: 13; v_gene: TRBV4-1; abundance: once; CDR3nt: TGCGCCAGCAGCGTCACAGGGGGGGAGACCCAGTACTTC; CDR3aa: CASSVTGGETQYF
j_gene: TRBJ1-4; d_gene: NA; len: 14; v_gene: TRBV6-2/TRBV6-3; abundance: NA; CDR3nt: TGTGCCAGCAGCAATAGCTGGAGTGATGAAAAACTGTTTTTT; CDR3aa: CASSNSWSDEKLFF
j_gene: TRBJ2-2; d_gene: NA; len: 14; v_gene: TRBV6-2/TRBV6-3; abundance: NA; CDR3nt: TGTGCCAGCAGTTACCTACGGAACACCGGGGAGCTGTTTTTT; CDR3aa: CASSYLRNTGELFF
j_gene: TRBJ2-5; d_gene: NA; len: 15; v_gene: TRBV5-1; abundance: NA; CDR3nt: TGCGCCAGCAGATTTCAAACAGTCACCCAAGAGACCCAGTACTTC; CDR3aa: CASRFQTVTQETQYF
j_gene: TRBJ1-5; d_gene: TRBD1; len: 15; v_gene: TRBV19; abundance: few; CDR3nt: TGTGCCAGTAGTATCTACGGACAGGGCAATCAGCCCCAGCATTTT; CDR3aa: CASSIYGQGNQPQHF
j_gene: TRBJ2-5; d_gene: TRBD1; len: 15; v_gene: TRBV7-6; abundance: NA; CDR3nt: TGTGCCAGCAGCTTCGGGACAGGGGTTGTAGAGACCCAGTACTTC; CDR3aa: CASSFGTGVVETQYF
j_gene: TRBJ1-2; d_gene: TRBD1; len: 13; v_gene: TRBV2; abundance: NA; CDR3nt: TGTGCCAGCGGAGGGGGGACAGTCGGAGGCTACACCTTC; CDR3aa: CASGGGTVGGYTF
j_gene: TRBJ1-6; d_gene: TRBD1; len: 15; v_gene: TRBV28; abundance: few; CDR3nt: TGTGCCAGCAGCGTACCGGGACAGTTGAATTCACCCCTCCACTTT; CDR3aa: CASSVPGQLNSPLHF
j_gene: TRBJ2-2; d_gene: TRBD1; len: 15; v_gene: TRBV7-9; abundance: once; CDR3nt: TGTGCCAGCAGCTTGGGACAGGGGGCTAACGGGGAGCTGTTTTTT; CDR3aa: CASSLGQGANGELFF
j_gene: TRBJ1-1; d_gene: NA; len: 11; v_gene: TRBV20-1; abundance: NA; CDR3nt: TGCAGGGGCGGGAGAAACACTGAAGCTTTCTTT; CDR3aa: CRGGRNTEAFF
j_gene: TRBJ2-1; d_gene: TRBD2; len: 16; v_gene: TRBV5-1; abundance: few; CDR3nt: TGCGCCAGCAGCTTAGGACTAGCGGGGAGGGGGGATGAGCAGTTCTTC; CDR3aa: CASSLGLAGRGDEQFF
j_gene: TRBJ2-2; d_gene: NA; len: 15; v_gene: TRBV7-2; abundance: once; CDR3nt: TGTGCCAGCAGCTCCGGGCCGGGGAACACCGGGGAGCTGTTTTTT; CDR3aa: CASSSGPGNTGELFF
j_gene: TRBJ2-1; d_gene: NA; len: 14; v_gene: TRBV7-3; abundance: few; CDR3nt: TGTGCCAGCAGCCCAACTCGCTCCTACAATGAGCAGTTCTTC; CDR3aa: CASSPTRSYNEQFF
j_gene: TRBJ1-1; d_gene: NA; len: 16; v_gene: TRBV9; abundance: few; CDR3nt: TGTGCCAGCAGCCCTCGACTCGGAGGCGGGAACACTGAAGCTTTCTTT; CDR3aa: CASSPRLGGGNTEAFF